This TCR beta chain was captured in a study of T cell responses to AZD1222 COVID-19 vaccine. Study context: Doses given second, at about 4 or about 12 weeks, were pooled. Regarding the study as a whole: Targets within unmutated variant regions were reportedly found for nearly half of spike-specific TCRs. After the peak T cell response, and only then, were repertoires sampled. Of the AZD1222 recipients, only 5 to 7 were seropositive at baseline.

The CDR3 length is 12 residues. The ends were cut back, 3 bases at V and 4 bases at J, with 4 bases in the middle. For this clone: Antigen: not known.

Clones were read by immunoSEQ multiplex PCR, and TCRdb kept only the in-frame ones, dropping some. The sample carries about 130,000 clones, under 95% recorded once. Material: peripheral blood, obtained on day 0 of AZD1222 vaccination. This clonotype was obtained from an adult in good health. The chain joins TRBV12-3 or TRBV12-4 to TRBJ1-3; no reliable D call. The CDR3 DNA reads TGTGCCAGCAGTTTGACGGGAAACACCATATATTTT. Encoded protein: CASSLTGNTIYF.